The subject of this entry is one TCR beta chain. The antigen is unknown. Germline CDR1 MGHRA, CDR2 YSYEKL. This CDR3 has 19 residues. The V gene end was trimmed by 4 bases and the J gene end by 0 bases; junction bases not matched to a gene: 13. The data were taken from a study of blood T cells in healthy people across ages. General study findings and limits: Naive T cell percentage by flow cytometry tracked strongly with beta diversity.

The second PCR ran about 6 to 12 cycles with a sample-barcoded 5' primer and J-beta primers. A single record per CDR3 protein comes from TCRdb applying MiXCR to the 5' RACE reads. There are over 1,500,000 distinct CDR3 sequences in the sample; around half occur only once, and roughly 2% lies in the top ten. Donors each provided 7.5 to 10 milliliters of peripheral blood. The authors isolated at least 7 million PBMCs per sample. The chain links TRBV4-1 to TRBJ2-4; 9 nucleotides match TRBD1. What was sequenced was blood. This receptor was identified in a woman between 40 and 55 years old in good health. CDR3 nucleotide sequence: TGCGCCAGCAGCCCACCTTCGGACAGGGGTTTTCTAGCCAAAAACATTCAGTACTTC. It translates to CASSPPSDRGFLAKNIQYF.